The rows below give T cell receptor beta chains drawn from one sample of a study of T-cell reconstitution after alpha-beta-depleted transplantation in children. Using its own MiXCR run on the PCR reads, TCRdb lists one record per CDR3 protein. Among approximately 800,000 distinct CDR3 sequences, 16% were seen once, and the ten largest hold approximately 5%. This specimen consisted of PBMCs, mostly from graft donor cells, obtained 360 days after TCRalphabeta/CD19-depleted stem cell transplant. The receptor set was obtained from a male patient between 5 and 17 years old who had a stem cell transplant for acute lymphoblastic leukemia, so the T cells may come from the graft donor. CDR3s include the opening cysteine and the closing phenylalanine or tryptophan. The D gene is left open where the match is weak. Only part of the rows carry a size: once, few, many, or a class if the clone is expanded.

v_gene	abundance	j_gene	d_gene	CDR3nt	CDR3aa
TRBV5-6	few	TRBJ2-7	NA	TGTGCCAGCAGCACCTTCACGGGGGAGCAGTACTTC	CASSTFTGEQYF
TRBV9	many	TRBJ2-7	NA	TGTGCCAGCAGCGTAGGGACTCCTATCTCCTACGAGCAGTACTTC	CASSVGTPISYEQYF
TRBV7-8	NA	TRBJ2-1	NA	TGTGCCAGCAGCCACCTGACCCTTTACACCTCGAAAGAGTCCTACAATGAGCAGTTCTTC	CASSHLTLYTSKESYNEQFF
TRBV3-1	NA	TRBJ1-5	NA	TGTGCCAGCAGCCAAGACGGCACCCCAGGTCAGCCCCAGCATTTT	CASSQDGTPGQPQHF
TRBV5-1	many	TRBJ2-1	TRBD2	TGCGCCAGCAGCTTGGCCATGACGGGAGGAGATGAGCAGTTCTTC	CASSLAMTGGDEQFF
TRBV5-1	few	TRBJ1-2	NA	TGCGCCAGCAGCTTTACAGGGAATTCAAACTATGGCTACACCTTC	CASSFTGNSNYGYTF
TRBV5-1	many	TRBJ2-3	NA	TGCGCCAGCAGCTTTCCCGGGACCAGCACAGATACGCAGTATTTT	CASSFPGTSTDTQYF
TRBV7-2	many	TRBJ2-1	TRBD1	TGTGCCAGCAGCTACGACAGGGCTAATGAGCAGTTCTTC	CASSYDRANEQFF
TRBV18	NA	TRBJ2-7	NA	TGTGCCAGCTCACCACGCCGGGATGACGAGCAGTACTTC	CASSPRRDDEQYF
TRBV5-1	NA	TRBJ2-1	TRBD2	TGCGCCAGCAGCTTGGGGCGGGAGGTTATCAATGAGCAGTTCTTC	CASSLGREVINEQFF
TRBV20-1	NA	TRBJ2-3	NA	TGCAGTGCTCAAGGTGCCCCTAGGGTAGCGGGCACAGATACGCAGTATTTT	CSAQGAPRVAGTDTQYF
TRBV5-1	NA	TRBJ2-1	TRBD2	TGCGCCAGCAGCCGGGAGGCTAGCGGATACAATGAGCAGTTCTTC	CASSREASGYNEQFF
TRBV7-8	NA	TRBJ1-2	TRBD1	TGTGCCAGCAGGCCAGGGGGGGAGGGGGCGGGTGGCTACACCTTC	CASRPGGEGAGGYTF
TRBV11-2	many	TRBJ2-5	TRBD2	TGTGCCAGCAGCGTAACTAGCGGGAGGGCCTCCGAGACCCAGTACTTC	CASSVTSGRASETQYF
TRBV27	few	TRBJ1-2	NA	TGTGCCAGTAGACAGCACCTTAACTATGGCTACACCTTC	CASRQHLNYGYTF
TRBV4-1	NA	TRBJ1-5	NA	TGCGCCAGCAGCCACTTTACAGGGCTCCCCAATCAGCCCCAGCATTTT	CASSHFTGLPNQPQHF
TRBV29-1	NA	TRBJ1-5	NA	TGCAGCGTGTCCGGGGGAAAGAATCAGCCCCAGCATTTT	CSVSGGKNQPQHF
TRBV12-3/TRBV12-4	NA	TRBJ1-4	NA	TGTGCCAGCAGTTTAAATTTACGGGGAGAAAAACTGTTTTTT	CASSLNLRGEKLFF
TRBV3-1	many	TRBJ2-1	NA	TGTGCCAGCAGCCGGGACTCCCACAATGAGCAGTTCTTC	CASSRDSHNEQFF
TRBV7-9	few	TRBJ2-1	NA	TGTGCCAGCAGCTTAGCCGAGAGCAATGAGCAGTTCTTC	CASSLAESNEQFF
TRBV7-9	few	TRBJ2-1	NA	TGTGCCAGCCCGAGCGGCAGGGAGAATGAGCAGTTCTTC	CASPSGRENEQFF
TRBV4-1	NA	TRBJ2-6	NA	TGCGCCAGCAGCCAAGTCGGGGGTCGGGGGCAGAATAAACCCTCTGGGGCCAACGTCCTGACTTTC	CASSQVGGRGQNKPSGANVLTF
TRBV4-2	few	TRBJ2-1	NA	TGTGCCAGCAGCCTCGGTTCCCCGTATCCTATATTTCCGGTCCAGTTCTTC	CASSLGSPYPIFPVQFF
TRBV5-1	many	TRBJ2-6	NA	TGCGCCAGCAGCTTGGCCCCACAGGGAGGACACTCTGGGGCCAACGTCCTGACTTTC	CASSLAPQGGHSGANVLTF
TRBV27	many	TRBJ2-7	NA	TGTGCCAGCAGTTTATCAGGGGGTTACTACGAGCAGTACTTC	CASSLSGGYYEQYF
TRBV20-1	NA	TRBJ2-1	TRBD2	TGCAGTGCTATGAACAGGCGCTCTAGCGGGAGGTTTGGCTACAATGAGCAGTTCTTC	CSAMNRRSSGRFGYNEQFF
TRBV20-1	NA	TRBJ2-1	NA	TGCAGTTCTGGGCATGGGCTAGCGAGGGGCGTCCAGTTCTTC	CSSGHGLARGVQFF
TRBV19	few	TRBJ2-7	NA	TGTGCCAGTAGTATAGAAGGGTGGAGCGGCAACTCCTACGAGCAGTACTTC	CASSIEGWSGNSYEQYF